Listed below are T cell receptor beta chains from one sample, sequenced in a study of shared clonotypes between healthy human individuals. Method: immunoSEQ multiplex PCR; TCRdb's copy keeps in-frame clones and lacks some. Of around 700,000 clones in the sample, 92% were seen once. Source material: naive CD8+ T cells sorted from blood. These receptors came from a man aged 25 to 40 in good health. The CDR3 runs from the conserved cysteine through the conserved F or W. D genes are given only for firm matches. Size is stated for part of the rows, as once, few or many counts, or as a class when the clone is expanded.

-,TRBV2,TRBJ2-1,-,TGTGCCAGCAGCGTGGGGCCGGGAAACTCCTACAATGAGCAGTTCTTC,CASSVGPGNSYNEQFF
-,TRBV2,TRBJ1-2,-,TGTGCCAGCAGGGGGCCCTTAGATGGGGGCTACACCTTC,CASRGPLDGGYTF
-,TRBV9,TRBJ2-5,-,TGTGCCAGCAGCGTACGGGACCTTCAAGAGACCCAGTACTTC,CASSVRDLQETQYF
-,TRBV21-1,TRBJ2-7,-,TGTGCCAGCAGCAAAGACGGAAGCAGGGCGTCCAACGAGCAGTACTTC,CASSKDGSRASNEQYF
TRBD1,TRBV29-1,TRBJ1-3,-,TGCAGCGTGACAGGGGAAAACACCATATATTTT,CSVTGENTIYF
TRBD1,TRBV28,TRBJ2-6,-,TGTGGGACAGGGGTAGGGGCCAACGTCCTGACTTTC,CGTGVGANVLTF
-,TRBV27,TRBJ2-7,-,TGTGCCAGCAGGATCGGAGACAGATTAGACTACGAGCAGTACTTC,CASRIGDRLDYEQYF
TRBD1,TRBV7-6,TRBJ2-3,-,TGTGCCAGCAGAAACAGGGGACATACGCAGTATTTT,CASRNRGHTQYF
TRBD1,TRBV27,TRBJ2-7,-,TGTGCCAGCAGTTTATTTGCGGGACTACAGGGGGCATCCTACGAGCAGTACTTC,CASSLFAGLQGASYEQYF
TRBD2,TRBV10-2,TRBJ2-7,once,TGCGCCAGCAGTGGTGTAAATGTACTAGCGGGAGCACTAATGGGCGAGCAGTACTTC,CASSGVNVLAGALMGEQYF
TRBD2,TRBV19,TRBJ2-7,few,TGTGCCAGTAGTCCACAGGGCGGGAGGTTTGACGAGCAGTACTTC,CASSPQGGRFDEQYF
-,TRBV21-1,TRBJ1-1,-,TGTGCCAGCAGCATGGCCTTGAACACTGAAGCTTTCTTT,CASSMALNTEAFF
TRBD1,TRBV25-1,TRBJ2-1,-,TGTGCCAGCAGTTTAGGACAGGGGGCAAATGAGCAGTTCTTC,CASSLGQGANEQFF
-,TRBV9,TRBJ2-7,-,TGTGCCAGCAGCGTAGGGGCAGCTTACGAGCAGTACTTC,CASSVGAAYEQYF
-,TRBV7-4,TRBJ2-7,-,TGTGCCAGCAGCGCCGTGAGCGAGCAGTACTTC,CASSAVSEQYF
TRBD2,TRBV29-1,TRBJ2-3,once,TGCAGCGTTGGGGAGGGGCTCACAGATACGCAGTATTTT,CSVGEGLTDTQYF
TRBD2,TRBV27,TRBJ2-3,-,TGTGCCAGCAGTTTACGGACTAGCGGGAGAGTGGATACGCAGTATTTT,CASSLRTSGRVDTQYF
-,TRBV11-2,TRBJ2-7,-,TGTGCCAGCAGCTTAGGTGTTGGGTTAGATTCCTACGAGCAGTACTTC,CASSLGVGLDSYEQYF
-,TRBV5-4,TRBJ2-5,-,TGTGCCAGCAGATCCCGCGGTCCGGGTCCCGACCAAGAGACCCAGTACTTC,CASRSRGPGPDQETQYF
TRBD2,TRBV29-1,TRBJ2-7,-,TGCAGCGTCTATGGGGGGACTAGCGGGAAGTATTACGAGCAGTACTTC,CSVYGGTSGKYYEQYF
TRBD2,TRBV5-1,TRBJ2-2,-,TGCGCCAGCAGCTTTAGTAGCGGGAGCACCACCGGGGAGCTGTTTTTT,CASSFSSGSTTGELFF
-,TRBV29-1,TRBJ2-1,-,TGCAGCGTTACTCGGGACTCCGGATACAATGAGCAGTTCTTC,CSVTRDSGYNEQFF
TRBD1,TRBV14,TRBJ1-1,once,TGTGCCAGCAGCCAATTTCCGGACAGGATTGAAGCTTTCTTT,CASSQFPDRIEAFF
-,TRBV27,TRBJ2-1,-,TGTGCCAGCAGTTTAGGAAATGAGCAGTTCTTC,CASSLGNEQFF
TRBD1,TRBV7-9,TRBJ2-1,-,TGTGCCAGCAGCTTGTCCGGGACAGGTGTGTACAATGAGCAGTTCTTC,CASSLSGTGVYNEQFF
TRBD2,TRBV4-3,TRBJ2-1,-,TGCGCCAGCAGCCAAGATGGAGGGGGGACTAGCGGGAGGGCCGCTCCATACAATGAGCAGTTCTTC,CASSQDGGGTSGRAAPYNEQFF
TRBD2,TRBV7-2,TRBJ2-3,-,TGTGCCAGCAGCTCCCACCCCATAGCGGGAGGCCCCACAGATACGCAGTATTTT,CASSSHPIAGGPTDTQYF
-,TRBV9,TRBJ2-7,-,TGTGCCAGCAGCGTAGGGGGTAGCTGGTCCGAGCAGTACTTC,CASSVGGSWSEQYF